This T cell receptor beta chain was documented in a study of molecular identifiers for immune sequencing clone quantification. The overall study: RNA, taken in replicates from approximately 20,000 or 100,000 naive CD8 cells, was split five ways, with four sequenced.

Library preparation followed earlier protocols using designated TCR primers. TCRdb redid the calling of the PCR reads with MiXCR, one entry per CDR3 protein. The data hold a few hundred thousand distinct CDR3 sequences, with about 25% observed a single time. The germline V gene encodes CDR1 SEHNR and CDR2 FQNEAQ (reference sequence). V shed 5 bases, J shed 6 bases, and the junction held 6 bases outside the gene matches. There are 13 residues in the CDR3. The sequence was obtained from a human donor in good health. Some libraries in this study had Jurkat cell RNA spiked in. The rearrangement links TRBV7-9 to TRBJ2-7; 8 nucleotides match TRBD2. Sequencing was performed on naive CD8+ T cells from blood, with Jurkat cell RNA spiked in. Subset reported: FACS-sorted CD8+CD4-CCR7+CD45RA+ naive T cells. The CDR3 here is CASSPGLVSEQYF. The CDR3 nucleotides read TGTGCCAGCAGCCCGGGACTAGTCAGCGAGCAGTACTTC. Full variable domain (outside the CDR3, taken from reference TRBV7-9 and TRBJ2-7): DTGVSQNPRHKITKRGQNVTFRCDPISEHNRLYWYRQTLGQGPEFLTYFQNEAQLEKSRLLSDRFSAERPKGSFSTLEIQRTEQGDSAMYLCASSPGLVSEQYFGPGTRLTVT.